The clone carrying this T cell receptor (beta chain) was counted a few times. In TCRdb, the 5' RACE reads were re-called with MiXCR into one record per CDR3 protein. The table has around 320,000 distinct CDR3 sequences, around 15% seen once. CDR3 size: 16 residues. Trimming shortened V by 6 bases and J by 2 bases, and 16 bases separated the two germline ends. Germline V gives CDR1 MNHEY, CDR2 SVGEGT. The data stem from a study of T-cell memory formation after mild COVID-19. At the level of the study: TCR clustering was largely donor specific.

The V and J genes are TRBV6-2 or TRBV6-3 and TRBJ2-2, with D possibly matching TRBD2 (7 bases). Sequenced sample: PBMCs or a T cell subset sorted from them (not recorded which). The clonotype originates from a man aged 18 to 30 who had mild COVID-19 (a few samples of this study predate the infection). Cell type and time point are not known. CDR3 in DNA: TGTGCCAGCAGAAAGGGGGAGCGGGGAAACACCGGGGAGCTGTTTTTT. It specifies CASRKGERGNTGELFF.